This is a list of T cell receptor beta chains from one sample in a study of cytomegalovirus exposure and HLA in healthy donors. Measured with immunoSEQ multiplex PCR; TCRdb has only the in-frame clones, and not every one. The table records a few hundred thousand clones, approximately 68% of them present only once. Sequenced: PBMCs. The source is a woman aged 25 to 39 in good health and CMV-seronegative. Each CDR3 is given with its conserved first and last residue. D genes are given only for firm matches. For some rows the clone size is stated as once, few or many, or as a class when expanded; others skip it.

J gene	clone size	V gene	D gene	CDR3 protein	CDR3 DNA
TRBJ1-1	.	TRBV6-1	.	CASSAPGLRNTEAFF	TGTGCCAGCAGTGCTCCGGGACTCAGGAACACTGAAGCTTTCTTT
TRBJ2-3	.	TRBV18	TRBD1	CASSPIPGDRGDAQYF	TGTGCCAGCTCACCAATCCCAGGGGACAGGGGAGATGCGCAGTATTTT
TRBJ2-5	.	TRBV5-4	.	CASSLGGGAPNQETQYF	TGTGCCAGCAGCTTGGGAGGGGGGGCTCCCAACCAAGAGACCCAGTACTTC
TRBJ1-3	once	TRBV9	TRBD1	CASSVGARGPGNTIYF	TGTGCCAGCAGCGTAGGGGCCAGGGGGCCAGGAAACACCATATATTTT
TRBJ2-7	.	TRBV9	TRBD2	CASSGPGLAEHYEQYF	TGTGCCAGCAGCGGTCCGGGACTAGCGGAACACTACGAGCAGTACTTC
TRBJ2-5	few	TRBV5-8	TRBD2	CASRPAGGPETQYF	TGTGCCAGCAGACCAGCGGGGGGGCCGGAGACCCAGTACTTC
TRBJ1-5	.	TRBV11-2	.	CASSLVSGAGSNQPQHF	TGTGCCAGCAGCTTAGTATCAGGGGCAGGCAGCAATCAGCCCCAGCATTTT
TRBJ2-3	.	TRBV5-1	.	CASSFVTLGADTQYF	TGCGCCAGCAGCTTCGTTACTTTAGGGGCAGATACGCAGTATTTT
TRBJ1-5	.	TRBV2	.	CASSGANQPQHF	TGTGCCAGCAGTGGGGCAAATCAGCCCCAGCATTTT
TRBJ1-3	few	TRBV7-3	.	CASSLFTTISGNTIYF	TGTGCCAGCAGCTTATTCACTACCATCTCTGGAAACACCATATATTTT
TRBJ1-4	.	TRBV9	.	CASSPADGTLEKLFF	TGTGCCAGCAGCCCGGCGGACGGGACTTTAGAAAAACTGTTTTTT
TRBJ1-2	.	TRBV30	.	CAWSIRQSYGYTF	TGTGCCTGGAGTATTAGACAATCCTATGGCTACACCTTC
TRBJ1-2	.	TRBV5-5	TRBD1	CASSSGQGVYGYTF	TGTGCCAGCAGCTCGGGACAGGGCGTCTATGGCTACACCTTC
TRBJ1-2	.	TRBV5-4	TRBD1	CASTPAGTGWDGYTF	TGTGCCAGCACCCCAGCCGGGACAGGGTGGGATGGCTACACCTTC
TRBJ1-2	.	TRBV5-1	TRBD1	CASSSSGDSRYGYTF	TGCGCCAGCAGCTCTAGTGGGGACAGCCGCTATGGCTACACCTTC
TRBJ1-1	few	TRBV11-3	TRBD1	CASSFKRQGTAEAFF	TGTGCCAGCAGCTTTAAAAGACAGGGGACTGCTGAAGCTTTCTTT
TRBJ2-5	.	TRBV19	.	CASRPLGGQETQYF	TGTGCCAGTAGGCCGCTAGGGGGCCAAGAGACCCAGTACTTC
TRBJ2-2	.	TRBV4-1	TRBD2	CASIQVMAALAANTGELFF	TGCGCCAGCATCCAAGTGATGGCGGCGCTAGCGGCGAACACCGGGGAGCTGTTTTTT
TRBJ1-1	.	TRBV2	.	CASSEGTYAEAFF	TGTGCCAGCAGTGAAGGGACATATGCTGAAGCTTTCTTT
TRBJ2-1	.	TRBV6-6	.	CASSYSRGTYNEQFF	TGTGCCAGCAGTTACTCCAGGGGCACCTACAATGAGCAGTTCTTC
TRBJ1-5	.	TRBV30	.	CAWSPGFSNQPQHF	TGTGCCTGGAGTCCGGGATTTAGCAATCAGCCCCAGCATTTT
TRBJ2-1	once	TRBV4-2	.	CASSAQGGGAAYNEQFF	TGTGCCAGCAGCGCCCAAGGGGGAGGGGCCGCCTACAATGAGCAGTTCTTC
TRBJ1-6	.	TRBV27	.	CASSSSNMGTNYNSPLHF	TGTGCCAGCAGTTCGAGCAATATGGGGACTAACTATAATTCACCCCTCCACTTT
TRBJ2-2	.	TRBV25-1	.	CASSESYRETGELFF	TGTGCCAGCAGTGAATCTTACAGGGAGACCGGGGAGCTGTTTTTT
TRBJ1-2	.	TRBV27	.	CASLGMGLGTNYGYTF	TGTGCCAGTCTTGGGATGGGACTAGGTACTAACTATGGCTACACCTTC
TRBJ2-5	.	TRBV5-1	.	CASSLAGLKETQYF	TGCGCCAGCAGCTTGGCGGGACTCAAAGAGACCCAGTACTTC
TRBJ2-1	.	TRBV7-2	TRBD2	CASSALPGLPSHEQFF	TGTGCCAGCAGCGCACTACCGGGACTACCGAGCCATGAGCAGTTCTTC
TRBJ1-5	.	TRBV27	.	CASTMTGGVGAQHF	TGTGCCAGCACCATGACAGGTGGGGTTGGCGCCCAGCATTTT
TRBJ2-7	.	TRBV27	TRBD2	CASSLSILMTSGVYF	TGTGCCAGCAGTTTATCGATCCTTATGACTAGCGGAGTGTACTTC
TRBJ1-2	.	TRBV19	.	CASRTGGDDGYTF	TGTGCCAGTAGAACGGGAGGGGACGATGGCTACACCTTC
TRBJ2-2	.	TRBV6-5	TRBD2	CASTGGGWGTGELFF	TGTGCCAGCACCGGGGGGGGTTGGGGTACCGGGGAGCTGTTTTTT
TRBJ2-3	.	TRBV9	TRBD1	CASTRGGQGVPDTQYF	TGTGCCAGCACAAGAGGGGGACAGGGTGTTCCAGATACGCAGTATTTT
TRBJ2-7	.	TRBV19	.	CASSAQQGSEQYF	TGTGCCAGTAGTGCCCAGCAGGGGAGCGAGCAGTACTTC
TRBJ2-1	.	TRBV4-2	TRBD2	CASSQEEGVAGGRTYNEQFF	TGTGCCAGCAGCCAAGAAGAGGGGGTAGCTGGCGGGAGGACCTACAATGAGCAGTTCTTC
TRBJ1-2	.	TRBV28	TRBD1	CASMTGQTQNYGYTF	TGTGCCAGCATGACGGGACAGACCCAGAACTATGGCTACACCTTC
TRBJ1-2	.	TRBV5-4	.	CASSLEQGQLYGYTF	TGTGCCAGCAGCTTGGAACAGGGCCAGCTCTATGGCTACACCTTC
TRBJ1-1	.	TRBV19	.	CASSIGGHRANTEAFF	TGTGCCAGTAGTATAGGAGGCCACAGGGCGAACACTGAAGCTTTCTTT
TRBJ2-3	.	TRBV12-5	TRBD1	CASGPGQTYTDTQYF	TGTGCTAGTGGACCGGGACAGACCTACACAGATACGCAGTATTTT
TRBJ1-1	once	TRBV4-1	TRBD1	CASSQGGTGGMNTEAFF	TGCGCCAGCAGCCAAGGTGGGACAGGGGGTATGAACACTGAAGCTTTCTTT
TRBJ1-5	.	TRBV14	.	CASSQDRGFIQPQHF	TGTGCCAGCAGCCAAGATCGGGGGTTTATTCAGCCCCAGCATTTT
TRBJ2-7	.	TRBV7-9	TRBD1	CASSDRDRVYEQYF	TGTGCCAGCAGCGATCGGGACAGGGTTTACGAGCAGTACTTC
TRBJ1-2	.	TRBV4-1	TRBD1	CASSQVPGTGIYGYTF	TGCGCCAGCAGCCAGGTCCCCGGGACAGGGATCTATGGCTACACCTTC
TRBJ1-4	.	TRBV2	TRBD1	CASSVAPGGRPNEKLFF	TGTGCCAGCAGTGTTGCGCCAGGGGGACGCCCCAATGAAAAACTGTTTTTT
TRBJ2-1	few	TRBV5-4	TRBD2	CASSRPQAGGVEQFF	TGTGCCAGCAGCCGGCCTCAAGCGGGAGGGGTTGAGCAGTTCTTC
TRBJ2-3	.	TRBV7-9	.	CASSLDSGTQYF	TGTGCCAGCAGCTTAGATTCGGGTACGCAGTATTTT